A single sample is the source of the 23 T cell receptor beta chains below, sequenced in a study of shared clonotypes between healthy human individuals. Profiling relied on immunoSEQ multiplex PCR, and the TCRdb table lists in-frame clones only, not all of them. The table records 2 million to 3 million clones, 93% of them present only once. Sequencing input: naive CD4+ T cells from PBMCs. Subset indicated: CD45RA+ positively selected. The source of these receptors is a man aged 18-30 years in good health. Some clones in this sample may be carry-over from other donors' samples.

The rearrangement links TRBV7-2 to TRBJ2-7, with 13 bases matching TRBD2. The J segment lost 11 bases and the V segment lost 5 bases, leaving 6 bases of the junction unmatched. The germline gives CDR1 SGHTA, CDR2 FQGNSA. This CDR3 is 13 amino acids long. The CDR3, as DNA: TGTGCCAGCAGCGAACCCGGACTAGCGGGAGAGTACTTC. This encodes CASSEPGLAGEYF. Using reference TRBV7-2 and TRBJ2-7 for the parts outside the CDR3, the full variable domain is GAGVSQSPSNKVTEKGKDVELRCDPISGHTALYWYRQSLGQGLEFLIYFQGNSAPDKSGLPSDRFSAERTGGSVSTLTIQRTQQEDSAVYLCASSEPGLAGEYFGPGTRLTVT.

The genes are TRBV5-1 and TRBJ1-1; 10 bases are shared with TRBD1. Trimming removed 0 bases from V and 10 bases from J; junction bases left unmatched: 6. Germline V gene lookup returns CDR1 SGHRS and CDR2 YFSETQ. The CDR3 has 14 residues. CDR3 in DNA: TGCGCCAGCAGCTTGGCGTGGACAGGGGGAACAGCTTTCTTT. Translating it yields CASSLAWTGGTAFF.

Points on this clone: The sample has other DNA sequences that encode this CDR3 too. The chain uses TRBV5-1 and TRBJ2-5; 8 bases match TRBD1. With 3 bases clipped from V and 2 bases from J, the junction kept 6 bases outside the gene matches. The CDR3 sequence is 15 residues long. Germline V gene sequence: CDR1 SGHRS, CDR2 YFSETQ. The DNA of the CDR3 is TGCGCCAGCAGCTCCGGACAGGGTTGGCAAGAGACCCAGTACTTC. This sequence encodes CASSSGQGWQETQYF.

The V and J genes are TRBV7-2 and TRBJ2-1; 9 bases agree with TRBD2. The J segment lost 1 base and the V segment lost 5 bases, leaving 3 bases of the junction unmatched. The CDR3 consists of 15 residues. The V gene's germline CDR1 is SGHTA and CDR2 FQGNSA. The CDR3 DNA reads TGTGCCAGCAGCACGCTAGCGGGATCCTACAATGAGCAGTTCTTC. This encodes CASSTLAGSYNEQFF.

The chain recombines TRBV10-3 with TRBJ1-1; weak D call: TRBD1 (6 bases). CDR3 length: 13 amino acids. From germline, CDR1 is ENHRY and CDR2 SYGVKD. Trimming removed 11 bases at V and 0 bases at J, with 13 bases between. The CDR3 spells CAAGRGLNTEAFF. In DNA, the CDR3 is TGTGCCGCGGGCAGGGGCCTGAACACTGAAGCTTTCTTT.

V is TRBV6-5 and J is TRBJ2-3; D is uncertain. The germline V gene encodes CDR1 MNHEY and CDR2 SVGAGI. CDR3 length: 15 residues. The V end lost 7 bases, the J end lost 1 base, and 15 bases lay between the germline ends. The CDR3: CASTDKSSGTDTQYF. The CDR3 DNA sequence: TGTGCCAGCACCGATAAGTCGTCGGGCACAGATACGCAGTATTTT.

The chain is built from TRBV10-1 and TRBJ2-7, with D uncertain. The V and J ends lost 1 base and 3 bases respectively, with 7 bases between them. This CDR3 comprises 13 residues. The germline V gene encodes CDR1 WNHNN and CDR2 SYGVQD (reference sequence). CDR3 sequence: CASSEFPHYEQYF. The CDR3 DNA reads TGCGCCAGCAGTGAGTTCCCTCACTACGAGCAGTACTTC.

The chain uses TRBV28 and TRBJ2-5, with D perhaps TRBD1 (8 bases). CDR3 length: 15 residues. From germline, CDR1 is MDHEN and CDR2 SYDVKM. Trimming took 5 bases from V and 5 from J, leaving 18 bases between them. In nucleotides, the CDR3 is TGTGCCAGCAGTACTCGGGACAGGCGGGAGGAGACCCAGTACTTC. It translates to CASSTRDRREETQYF.

This clone has a single count. The V gene is TRBV29-1, the J gene TRBJ2-5; 9 positions match TRBD2. CDR3 length: 13 residues. Germline assignment: CDR1 SQVTM and CDR2 ANQGSEA. The chain's CDR3 is CGFGGRAEETQYF. In DNA form, the CDR3 reads TGCGGCTTCGGCGGGAGGGCCGAAGAGACCCAGTACTTC.

CDR3 in amino acids: CASSQAGARTDTQYF. Here the CDR3 DNA reads TGTGCCAGCAGCCAAGCAGGGGCACGCACAGATACGCAGTATTTT. The V gene is TRBV4-2, the J gene TRBJ2-3; D is possibly TRBD1 (6 bases). This CDR3 spans 15 amino acids. The germline V gene encodes CDR1 LGHNA and CDR2 YNFKEQ. The germline V and J ends were trimmed by 1 base and 1 base, with 9 bases remaining between them.

The V and J genes are TRBV9 and TRBJ2-3; the match to TRBD2 covers 12 bases. The germline gives CDR1 SGDLS, CDR2 YYNGEE. V lost 3 bases to trimming and J lost 5 bases; unmatched junction nucleotides: 13. The CDR3 has 18 amino acids. The chain's CDR3 is CASSATSGSISWGDTQYF. Here the CDR3 DNA reads TGTGCCAGCAGCGCGACTAGCGGGAGCATCTCATGGGGAGATACGCAGTATTTT.

A remark on this clone: The junction shows a germline mismatch at one end, possibly a read error. V and J are TRBV6-5 and TRBJ1-2; D possibly corresponds to TRBD1 (6 bases). The length of the CDR3 is 15 residues. Germline lookup yields CDR1 MNHEY and CDR2 SVGAGI. The CDR3, as DNA: TGTGCCAGCAGTGACTCACAGGGCTGGAGCGATGGCTACACCTTC. Translated: CASSDSQGWSDGYTF.

The rearrangement uses TRBV11-1 and TRBJ2-2; unclear D gene. The length of the CDR3 is 16 residues. Germline V gene lookup returns CDR1 SGHAT and CDR2 FQDESV (reference sequence). With 4 bases removed from V and 1 base from J, the gap between germline ends came to 13 bases. CDR3 loop: CASSSGGSMNTGELFF. The CDR3 coding sequence is TGTGCCAGCAGCTCGGGTGGGTCAATGAACACCGGGGAGCTGTTTTTT.

The J gene is TRBJ1-1, the V gene TRBV5-1; 8 nucleotides line up with TRBD1. V trimming: 4 bases; J trimming: 4 bases; junction bases outside the gene matches: 6. CDR3 length equals 14 residues. Germline loops: CDR1 SGHRS, CDR2 YFSETQ. The CDR3 region has the DNA TGCGCCAGCAGCGGGAATACAGGGGGCACTGAAGCTTTCTTT. It is translated as CASSGNTGGTEAFF.

The chain couples TRBV6-1 to TRBJ1-2; 7 nucleotides agree with TRBD1. In germline, CDR1 is MNHNS, CDR2 SASEGT. With V trimmed by 7 bases and J by 3 bases, 8 bases remained unmatched. This CDR3 region has 14 residues. The CDR3 reads CASIPGQFYYGYTF. CDR3 coding DNA: TGTGCCAGCATTCCGGGACAGTTTTACTATGGCTACACCTTC.

V gene TRBV21-1 combines with J gene TRBJ2-5; the D segment call TRBD1 is taken from the table without a DNA check. TRBV21-1 is a recognized pseudogene. The length of the CDR3 is 15 residues. As DNA, the CDR3 is TGTGCCAGCAGTGCGAAGGGGGCGATGGGAGAGACCCAGTACTTC. Translated, it gives CASSAKGAMGETQYF.

This chain links TRBV19 with TRBJ1-2; D possibly corresponds to TRBD1 (6 bases). V was cut by 6 bases and J by 5 bases, with 19 bases left in between. Germline V gene sequence: CDR1 LNHDA, CDR2 SQIVND (reference sequence). CDR3 length equals 15 residues. The CDR3 region has the DNA TGTGCCAGTAGAGAACCCGGGACACGGGGTTATGGCTACACCTTC. Protein: CASREPGTRGYGYTF.

This clone was recorded only once. V and J are TRBV30 and TRBJ2-2; perhaps TRBD1 as D (5 bases). V lost 0 bases and J 4 bases, leaving 12 bases between the germline ends. The length of the CDR3 is 15 residues. The germline gives CDR1 GTSNPN, CDR2 SVGIG (reference sequence). As DNA, the CDR3 is TGTGCCTGGAGTGTTTATGCAGGGTCCACCGGGGAGCTGTTTTTT. Translation: CAWSVYAGSTGELFF. Together with reference TRBV30 and TRBJ2-2, the CDR3 gives the full variable domain: SQTIHQWPATLVQPVGSPLSLECTVEGTSNPNLYWYRQAAGRGLQLLFYSVGIGQISSEVPQNLSASRPQDRQFILSSKKLLLSDSGFYLCAWSVYAGSTGELFFGEGSRLTVL.

This chain links TRBV18 with TRBJ2-7; no reliable D call. The CDR3 contains 13 residues. V gave up 10 bases and J gave up 1 base, with 14 bases separating them. The germline V gene has CDR1 KGHSH and CDR2 LQKENI. CDR3 region: CANSVENSYEQYF. In nucleotides, the CDR3 is TGTGCCAACTCTGTCGAGAATTCCTACGAGCAGTACTTC.

The rearrangement links TRBV5-1 to TRBJ2-3, with TRBD1 as a possible D gene (6 bases). Per the germline V gene, CDR1 is SGHRS and CDR2 is YFSETQ. The CDR3 has 16 amino acids. V lost 0 bases to trimming and J lost 3 bases, with 14 bases between them. CDR3 residues: CASSLVAGVVTDTQYF. The CDR3 DNA sequence: TGCGCCAGCAGCTTGGTCGCAGGGGTAGTGACAGATACGCAGTATTTT.

The chain has TRBV10-3 and TRBJ2-7; TRBD1 agrees at 10 bases. The junction had 2 bases not matched to a gene; V was cut back by 2 bases and J by 1 base. The CDR3 totals 15 residues. CDR1 and CDR2 from the germline V gene are ENHRY and SYGVKD. The CDR3 protein is CAISERTGGSYEQYF. The CDR3, as DNA: TGTGCCATCAGTGAGAGGACAGGGGGGTCCTACGAGCAGTACTTC.

This chain connects TRBV15 to TRBJ1-2; D is unresolved. V was trimmed by 0 bases and J by 7 bases, leaving 6 bases between them. This CDR3 has 12 residues. Per the germline V gene, CDR1 is LNHNV and CDR2 is YYDKDF (reference sequence). CDR3 sequence reads: CATSRDLSGYTF. CDR3 nucleotides: TGTGCCACCAGCAGAGATTTAAGTGGCTACACCTTC.

A word on this clone: The sample carries other DNA sequences with the same CDR3. The rearrangement joins TRBV5-1 to TRBJ2-1; D may be TRBD1 (5 bases). This CDR3 region has 15 residues. Trimming left V 0 bases short and J 0 bases short, with 7 bases between. Germline V lookup: CDR1 SGHRS, CDR2 YFSETQ. The CDR3 DNA is TGCGCCAGCAGCTTGGACAGGTCCTCCTACAATGAGCAGTTCTTC. It codes for CASSLDRSSYNEQFF.